This entry describes one T cell receptor (beta chain). This sample was taken from a study of blood T cell repertoires in COVID-19. At the level of the study: T cells, B-cell-depleted T cells, or PBMCs supplied cDNA or gDNA.

Profiling relied on immunoSEQ multiplex PCR, and the TCRdb table lists in-frame clones only, not all of them. The table lists 150,000 to 200,000 clones, roughly 82% of them singletons. From germline, CDR1 is LNHNV and CDR2 YYDKDF (reference sequence). The length of the CDR3 is 16 residues. With 5 bases clipped from V and 8 bases from J, the junction kept 15 bases outside the gene matches. Sample: PBMCs or T cells enriched from blood (not recorded which). The clonotype originates from a woman aged 60-75 years with acute COVID-19. The genes are TRBV15 and TRBJ2-1; 7 bases map to TRBD2. CDR3 sequence reads: CATSDHSKLAIHEQFF. Written as DNA, the CDR3 is TGTGCCACCAGCGATCACTCCAAACTAGCGATCCATGAGCAGTTCTTC.